The 16 T cell receptor beta chains given below trace back to one sample, sequenced in a study of Ad26.COV2.S vaccination and SARS-CoV-2 variants. The repertoire was sequenced with immunoSEQ multiplex PCR; TCRdb's copy has only in-frame clones and lacks some. The table includes 150,000 to 200,000 clones, 87% detected once. Sequencing was performed on peripheral blood, taken after recovery from COVID-19. The receptor set was obtained from a human donor who had recovered from COVID-19.

The genes are TRBV3-1 (or the pseudogene TRBV3-2) and TRBJ2-2; 7 bases match TRBD2. Germline V lookup: CDR1 LGHDT, CDR2 YNNKEL (reference sequence). The length of the CDR3 is 12 residues. The V and J ends lost 8 bases and 6 bases, in that order; junction bases with no gene match: 3. CDR3 in amino acids: CASYRGAGELFF. CDR3 nucleotides: TGTGCCAGCTACCGGGGGGCCGGGGAGCTGTTTTTT.

The rearrangement uses TRBV4-2 and TRBJ1-2; weak D call: TRBD1 (6 bases). The germline V gene has CDR1 LGHNA and CDR2 YNFKEQ. CDR3 length: 15 amino acids. Trimming cost V 0 bases and J 7 bases, with 15 bases left between them. Here the CDR3 reads CASSQERTADGGYTF. CDR3 bases: TGTGCCAGCAGCCAAGAGAGGACAGCGGACGGTGGCTACACCTTC.

V and J are TRBV19 and TRBJ2-2, with D possibly being TRBD2 (6 bases). Trimming removed 8 bases at V and 7 bases at J, with 8 bases between. Germline V gene sequence: CDR1 LNHDA, CDR2 SQIVND (reference sequence). This CDR3 region has 11 residues. The CDR3 reads CASGGVGELFF. CDR3 in DNA: TGTGCCAGTGGAGGGGTCGGGGAGCTGTTTTTT.

The chain employs TRBV5-6 and TRBJ2-1; 8 bases align to TRBD2. CDR3 size: 15 residues. From germline, CDR1 is SGHDT and CDR2 YYEEEE. After removal of 4 bases from V and 8 bases from J, the junction contained 11 bases not matched to a gene. The DNA of the CDR3 is TGTGCCAGCAGCCTCTCCGGGACTAGGGATCATGAGCAGTTCTTC. Amino acids: CASSLSGTRDHEQFF.

The V and J genes are TRBV7-2 and TRBJ1-1, with 11 bases identical to TRBD1. CDR1 SGHTA and CDR2 FQGNSA come from the germline V gene. The CDR3 totals 15 residues. The J segment lost 7 bases and the V segment lost 3 bases, leaving 7 bases of the junction unmatched. The CDR3 DNA reads TGTGCCAGCAGCTTGGACAGGGGGCCATTATATGAAGCTTTCTTT. This translates into CASSLDRGPLYEAFF.

This chain uses TRBV7-9 with TRBJ2-1; D gene ambiguous. The CDR3 extends over 16 amino acids. Germline V gives CDR1 SEHNR, CDR2 FQNEAQ (reference sequence). The V end was cut by 4 bases, the J end by 3 bases, with 16 bases between. The CDR3 here is CASSYNPATYYNEQFF. CDR3 bases: TGTGCCAGCAGCTATAACCCTGCAACCTACTACAATGAGCAGTTCTTC. The whole variable domain, filled in from reference TRBV7-9 and TRBJ2-1, reads DTGVSQNPRHKITKRGQNVTFRCDPISEHNRLYWYRQTLGQGPEFLTYFQNEAQLEKSRLLSDRFSAERPKGSFSTLEIQRTEQGDSAMYLCASSYNPATYYNEQFFGPGTRLTVL.

The V and J genes are TRBV14 and TRBJ2-2; TRBD2 matches 8 bases. CDR1 and CDR2 (germline): SGHDN, FVKESK. V was clipped by 3 bases and J by 7 bases; unmatched bases: 7. There are 15 residues in the CDR3. CDR3 bases: TGTGCCAGCAGCCACGTCCGGGGGGGCTTCGGGGAGCTGTTTTTT. Its translation is CASSHVRGGFGELFF. Supplemented by reference TRBV14 and TRBJ2-2, the full variable domain reads EAGVTQFPSHSVIEKGQTVTLRCDPISGHDNLYWYRRVMGKEIKFLLHFVKESKQDESGMPNNRFLAERTGGTYSTLKVQPAELEDSGVYFCASSHVRGGFGELFFGEGSRLTVL.

This chain uses TRBV5-6 with TRBJ1-1; 8 nucleotides agree with TRBD1. Looked up from germline, CDR1 is SGHDT and CDR2 is YYEEEE. The CDR3 has 15 amino acids. J was trimmed by 4 bases and V by 4 bases; bases with no gene match: 9. Written as DNA, the CDR3 is TGTGCCAGCAGCGCCCGCAGGGGGCCGGGCACTGAAGCTTTCTTT. Translated: CASSARRGPGTEAFF.

V is TRBV12-3 or TRBV12-4 and J is TRBJ2-5, with D possibly being TRBD1 or TRBD2 (6 bases each). The V gene lost 6 bases and the J gene lost 5 bases, with 13 bases spanning the gap. The CDR3 contains 13 residues. CDR3: CASSPGGGETQYF. In DNA, the CDR3 is TGTGCCAGCAGCCCCGGGGGCGGGGAGACCCAGTACTTC.

The chain combines TRBV12-5 with TRBJ1-6; D unclear. The length of the CDR3 is 14 residues. Germline CDR1 is LGHNT and CDR2 is FRNRAP. V was cut by 1 base and J by 4 bases, with 5 bases left in between. As DNA, the CDR3 is TGTGCTAGTGGTTTGGACACATATAATTCACCCCTCCACTTT. This translates into CASGLDTYNSPLHF.

This clone was counted once. The chain combines TRBV29-1 with TRBJ2-7; 8 bases line up with TRBD1. The V segment lost 0 bases and the J segment 2 bases; nucleotides outside the gene matches: 3. Germline V gives CDR1 SQVTM, CDR2 ANQGSEA. The CDR3 contains 14 residues. The CDR3 nucleotides are TGCAGCGTTGAAGAATCGGACAGGGCCTACGAGCAGTACTTC. It yields the protein CSVEESDRAYEQYF.

V gene TRBV5-4 combines with J gene TRBJ1-3; no reliable D call. The germline V gene has CDR1 SGHNT and CDR2 YYREEE (reference sequence). Trimming left V 0 bases short and J 3 bases short, with 4 bases between. The CDR3 is 13 amino acids. CDR3 coding DNA: TGTGCCAGCAGCTTGGTGGGTGGAAACACCATATATTTT. Its protein is CASSLVGGNTIYF.

This clone was counted a single time. The V and J genes are TRBV24-1 and TRBJ2-1; 8 nucleotides line up with TRBD2. This CDR3 region has 18 residues. With V trimmed by 2 bases and J by 2 bases, 10 bases remained unmatched. CDR1 is KGHDR, CDR2 SFDVKD, per germline. The DNA for the CDR3 is TGTGCCACCAGTGATTGCCTACCGGGGGGGGGTCCCTACAATGAGCAGTTCTTC. Translated, it gives CATSDCLPGGGPYNEQFF.

The chain is built from TRBV7-9 and TRBJ1-6, with 7 bases that match TRBD1. Germline values: CDR1 SEHNR, CDR2 FQNEAQ (reference sequence). Unmatched junction bases numbered 2, after V lost 5 bases and J lost 10 bases. CDR3 length: 12 residues. The CDR3 DNA follows: TGTGCCAGCAGCACAGGGGACTCACCCCTCCACTTT. Protein: CASSTGDSPLHF.

The chain joins TRBV6-5 to TRBJ1-6; 7 nucleotides align to TRBD1. With V trimmed by 5 bases and J by 6 bases, 4 bases remained unmatched. Germline CDR1 MNHEY, CDR2 SVGAGI. CDR3 length equals 14 residues. Written as DNA, the CDR3 is TGTGCCAGCAGTCTCACAGGGGTTAATTCACCCCTCCACTTT. This translates into CASSLTGVNSPLHF.

This chain joins TRBV2 and TRBJ1-5, with 9 bases lining up with TRBD1. This CDR3 has 15 amino acids. V lost 6 bases to trimming and J lost 7 bases; unmatched junction nucleotides: 10. CDR1 is SNHLY, CDR2 FYNNEI, per germline. CDR3 in DNA: TGTGCCAGCAGCCGCCGGGACAGGGTCGGCCAGCCCCAGCATTTT. Protein: CASSRRDRVGQPQHF. The whole variable domain, filled in from reference TRBV2 and TRBJ1-5, reads EPEVTQTPSHQVTQMGQEVILRCVPISNHLYFYWYRQILGQKVEFLVSFYNNEISEKSEIFDDQFSVERPDGSNFTLKIRSTKLEDSAMYFCASSRRDRVGQPQHFGDGTRLSIL.